The text below deals with one T cell receptor (beta chain). The record originates from a study of OX40 agonist ivuxolimab in advanced cancers. The CDR3 has 16 residues. The V and J ends lost 2 bases and 0 bases respectively, with 11 bases between them. The germline V gene encodes CDR1 MNHEY and CDR2 SVGAGI. Sequenced by immunoSEQ multiplex PCR; TCRdb stores in-frame clones only, minus some. This sample has 65,000 to 70,000 clones; 80% to 90% occur once, and the top ten carry approximately 0.4%. The chain links TRBV6-5 to TRBJ2-1; D is unclear. The input for sequencing was CD4+ or CD8+ T cells sorted from blood, taken in a trial of the OX40 agonist ivuxolimab. This clonotype originated in an adult with an advanced solid tumor such as melanoma, head and neck, liver or kidney cancer. DNA of the CDR3: TGTGCCAGCAGTTACCGTCGGCAGAGCTCCTACAATGAGCAGTTCTTC. Protein sequence: CASSYRRQSSYNEQFF.